This TCR beta chain was captured in a study of blood T cell repertoires in COVID-19. Sequenced by immunoSEQ multiplex PCR; TCRdb stores in-frame clones only, minus some. The data contain some 350,000 clones, around 87% of them singletons. The CDR3 has 15 amino acids. Germline V gene data show CDR1 as SGDLS and CDR2 as YYNGEE. Between the trimmed V and J ends, which lost 0 bases and 0 bases, there was a span of 10 bases. Cohorts were assigned according to the clinical history that participants reported. Sequenced sample: PBMCs or T cells enriched from blood (not recorded which). The sequence was obtained from a woman in her 30s who had recovered from COVID-19. The chain couples TRBV9 to TRBJ2-7, with unresolved D. As DNA, the CDR3 is TGTGCCAGCAGCGTAGGTACCCTGAGCTCCTACGAGCAGTACTTC. It encodes CASSVGTLSSYEQYF. The variable domain in full, with the rest retrieved from reference TRBV9 and TRBJ2-7, is DSGVTQTPKHLITATGQRVTLRCSPRSGDLSVYWYQQSLDQGLQFLIQYYNGEERAKGNILERFSAQQFPDLHSELNLSSLELGDSALYFCASSVGTLSSYEQYFGPGTRLTVT.